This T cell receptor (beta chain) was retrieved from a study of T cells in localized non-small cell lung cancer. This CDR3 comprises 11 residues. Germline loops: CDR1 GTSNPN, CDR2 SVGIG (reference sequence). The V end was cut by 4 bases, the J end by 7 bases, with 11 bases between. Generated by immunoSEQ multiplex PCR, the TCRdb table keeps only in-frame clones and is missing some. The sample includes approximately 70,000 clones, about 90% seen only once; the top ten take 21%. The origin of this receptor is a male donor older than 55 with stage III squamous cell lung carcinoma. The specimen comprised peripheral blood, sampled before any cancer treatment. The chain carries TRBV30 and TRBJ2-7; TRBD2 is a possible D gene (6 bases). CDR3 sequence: CAWTVGGEQYF. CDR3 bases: TGTGCCTGGACTGTAGGAGGGGAGCAGTACTTC.